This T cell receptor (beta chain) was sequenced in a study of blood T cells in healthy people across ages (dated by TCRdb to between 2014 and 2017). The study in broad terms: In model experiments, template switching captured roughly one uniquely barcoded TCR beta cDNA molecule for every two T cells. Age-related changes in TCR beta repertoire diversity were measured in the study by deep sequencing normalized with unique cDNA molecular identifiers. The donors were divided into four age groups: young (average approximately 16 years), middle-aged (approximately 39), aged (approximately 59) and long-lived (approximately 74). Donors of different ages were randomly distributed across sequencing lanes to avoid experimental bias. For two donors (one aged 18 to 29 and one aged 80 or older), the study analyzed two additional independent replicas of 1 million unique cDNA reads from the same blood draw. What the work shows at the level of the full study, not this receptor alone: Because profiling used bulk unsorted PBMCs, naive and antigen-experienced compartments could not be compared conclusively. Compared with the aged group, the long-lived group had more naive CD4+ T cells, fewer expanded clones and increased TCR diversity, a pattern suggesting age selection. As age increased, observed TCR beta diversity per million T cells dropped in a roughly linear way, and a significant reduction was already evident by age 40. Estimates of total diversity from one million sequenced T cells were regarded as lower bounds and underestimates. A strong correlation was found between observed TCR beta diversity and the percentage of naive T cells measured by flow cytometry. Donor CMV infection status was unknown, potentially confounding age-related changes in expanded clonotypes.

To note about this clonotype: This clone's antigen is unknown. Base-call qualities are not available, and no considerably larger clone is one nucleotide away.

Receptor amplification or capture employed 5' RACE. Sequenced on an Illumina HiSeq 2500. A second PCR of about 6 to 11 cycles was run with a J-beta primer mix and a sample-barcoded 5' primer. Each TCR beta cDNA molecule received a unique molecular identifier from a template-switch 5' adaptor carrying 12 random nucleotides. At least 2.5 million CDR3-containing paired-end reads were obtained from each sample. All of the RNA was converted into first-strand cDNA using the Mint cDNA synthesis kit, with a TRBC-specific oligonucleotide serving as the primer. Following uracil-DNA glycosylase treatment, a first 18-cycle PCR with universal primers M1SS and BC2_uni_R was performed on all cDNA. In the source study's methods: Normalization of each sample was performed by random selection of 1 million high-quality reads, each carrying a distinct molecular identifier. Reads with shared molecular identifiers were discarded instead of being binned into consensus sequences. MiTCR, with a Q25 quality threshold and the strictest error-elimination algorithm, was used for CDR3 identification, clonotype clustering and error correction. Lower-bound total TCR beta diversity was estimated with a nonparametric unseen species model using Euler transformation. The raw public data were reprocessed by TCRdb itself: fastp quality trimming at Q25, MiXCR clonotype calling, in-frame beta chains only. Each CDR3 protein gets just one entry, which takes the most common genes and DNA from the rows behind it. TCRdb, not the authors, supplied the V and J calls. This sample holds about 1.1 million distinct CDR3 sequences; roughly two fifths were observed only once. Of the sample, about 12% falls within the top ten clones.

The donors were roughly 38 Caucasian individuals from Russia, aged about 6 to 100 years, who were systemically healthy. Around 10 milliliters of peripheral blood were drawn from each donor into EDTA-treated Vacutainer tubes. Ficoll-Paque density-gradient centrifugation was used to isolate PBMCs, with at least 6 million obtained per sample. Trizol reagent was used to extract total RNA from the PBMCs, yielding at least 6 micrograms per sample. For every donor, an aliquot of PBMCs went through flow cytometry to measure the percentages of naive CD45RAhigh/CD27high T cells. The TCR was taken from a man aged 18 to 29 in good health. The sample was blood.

The CDR3 region has the sequence CASSPLRTGTVNEQFF. The DNA sequence reads TGTGCCAGCAGTCCTCTTAGGACAGGGACGGTCAATGAGCAGTTCTTC. The V and J genes are TRBV27 and TRBJ2-1, with 8 bases in between that match TRBD1. V trim: 5 bases; J trim: 6 bases; unmatched bases: 12. The CDR3 goes from the cysteine to the phenylalanine over 16 residues. The entry retains the CDR3 DNA only, 48 bases that are in frame from base 1. The germline V gene encodes CDR1 MNHEY and CDR2 SMNVEV (reference sequence).